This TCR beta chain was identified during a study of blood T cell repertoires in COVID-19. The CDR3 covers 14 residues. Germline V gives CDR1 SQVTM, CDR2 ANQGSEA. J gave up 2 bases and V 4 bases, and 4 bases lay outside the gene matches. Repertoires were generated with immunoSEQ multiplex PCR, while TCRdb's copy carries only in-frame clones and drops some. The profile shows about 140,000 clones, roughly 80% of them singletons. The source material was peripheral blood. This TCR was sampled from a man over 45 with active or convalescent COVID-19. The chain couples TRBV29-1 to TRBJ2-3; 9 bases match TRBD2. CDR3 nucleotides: TGCAGCGTTGCAGCGGGAGGAAACACAGATACGCAGTATTTT. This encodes CSVAAGGNTDTQYF.